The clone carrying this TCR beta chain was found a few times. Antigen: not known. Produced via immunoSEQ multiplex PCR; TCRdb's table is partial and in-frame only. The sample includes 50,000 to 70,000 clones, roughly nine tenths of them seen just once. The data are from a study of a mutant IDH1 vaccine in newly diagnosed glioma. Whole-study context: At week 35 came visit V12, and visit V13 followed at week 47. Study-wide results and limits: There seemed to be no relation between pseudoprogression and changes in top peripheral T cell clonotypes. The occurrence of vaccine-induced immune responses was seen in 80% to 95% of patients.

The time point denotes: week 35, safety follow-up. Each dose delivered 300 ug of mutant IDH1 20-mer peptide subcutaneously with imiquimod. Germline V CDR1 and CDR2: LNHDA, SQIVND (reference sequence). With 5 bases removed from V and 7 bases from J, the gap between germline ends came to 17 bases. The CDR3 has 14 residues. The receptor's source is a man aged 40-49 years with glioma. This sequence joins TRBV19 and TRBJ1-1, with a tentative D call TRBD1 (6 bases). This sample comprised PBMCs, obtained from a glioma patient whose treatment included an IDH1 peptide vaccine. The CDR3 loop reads CASSRQEGLYEAFF. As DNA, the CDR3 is TGTGCCAGTAGTCGACAGGAGGGCCTCTATGAAGCTTTCTTT.